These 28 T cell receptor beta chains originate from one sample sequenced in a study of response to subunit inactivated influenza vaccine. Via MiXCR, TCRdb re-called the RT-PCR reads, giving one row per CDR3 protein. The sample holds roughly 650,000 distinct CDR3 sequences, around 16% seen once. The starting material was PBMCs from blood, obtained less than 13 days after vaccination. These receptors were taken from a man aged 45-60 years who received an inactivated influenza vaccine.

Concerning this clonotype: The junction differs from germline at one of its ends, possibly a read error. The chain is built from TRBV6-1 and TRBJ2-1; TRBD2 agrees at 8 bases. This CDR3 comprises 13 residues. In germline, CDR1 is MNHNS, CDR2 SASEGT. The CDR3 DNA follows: TGTGCCAGCAGCGAAGCGGGGGTGTCGGGGCAGTTCTTC. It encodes CASSEAGVSGQFF.

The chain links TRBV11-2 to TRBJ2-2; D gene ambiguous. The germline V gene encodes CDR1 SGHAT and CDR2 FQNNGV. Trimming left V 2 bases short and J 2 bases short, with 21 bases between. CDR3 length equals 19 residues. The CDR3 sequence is CASSLWIYSLTINTGELFF. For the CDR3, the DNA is TGTGCCAGCAGCTTATGGATTTACAGCCTTACAATCAACACCGGGGAGCTGTTTTTT.

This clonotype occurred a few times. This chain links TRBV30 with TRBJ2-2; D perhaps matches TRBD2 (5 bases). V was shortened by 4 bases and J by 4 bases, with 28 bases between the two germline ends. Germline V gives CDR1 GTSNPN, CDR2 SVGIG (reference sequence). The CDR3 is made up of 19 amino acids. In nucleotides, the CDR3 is TGTGCCTGGAATCGGGGTTTTCTCACTCCCTCACTGTCCACCGGGGAGCTGTTTTTT. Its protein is CAWNRGFLTPSLSTGELFF.

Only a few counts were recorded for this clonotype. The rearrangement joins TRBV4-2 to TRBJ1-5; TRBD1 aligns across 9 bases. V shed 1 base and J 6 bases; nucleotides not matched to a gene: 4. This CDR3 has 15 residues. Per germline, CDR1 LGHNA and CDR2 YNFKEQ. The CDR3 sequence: CASSQGTGEGQPQHF. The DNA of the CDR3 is TGTGCCAGCAGCCAAGGGACAGGGGAAGGTCAGCCCCAGCATTTT.

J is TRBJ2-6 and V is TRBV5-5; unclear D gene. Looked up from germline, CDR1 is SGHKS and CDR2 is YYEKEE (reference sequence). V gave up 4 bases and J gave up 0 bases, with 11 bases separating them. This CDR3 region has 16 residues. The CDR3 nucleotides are TGTGCCAGCAGCCCCGGGTCGGCCTCTGGGGCCAACGTCCTGACTTTC. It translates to CASSPGSASGANVLTF.

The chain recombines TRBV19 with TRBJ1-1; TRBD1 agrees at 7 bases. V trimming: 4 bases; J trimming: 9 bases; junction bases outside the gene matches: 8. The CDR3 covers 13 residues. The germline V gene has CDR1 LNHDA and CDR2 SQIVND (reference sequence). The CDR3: CASSTSGQVKAFF. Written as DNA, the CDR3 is TGTGCCAGTAGTACCTCCGGACAGGTCAAAGCTTTCTTT.

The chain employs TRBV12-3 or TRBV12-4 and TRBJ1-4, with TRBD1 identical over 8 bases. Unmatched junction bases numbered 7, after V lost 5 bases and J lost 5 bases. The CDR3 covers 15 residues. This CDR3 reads CASSPDRGWNEKLFF. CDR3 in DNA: TGTGCCAGCAGTCCCGACAGGGGTTGGAATGAAAAACTGTTTTTT.

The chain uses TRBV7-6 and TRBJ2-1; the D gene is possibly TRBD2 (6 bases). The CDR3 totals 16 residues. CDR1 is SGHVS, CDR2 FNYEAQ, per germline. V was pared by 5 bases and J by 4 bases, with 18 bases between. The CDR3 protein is CASSLEFGTPYNEQFF. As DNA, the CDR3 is TGTGCCAGCAGCCTCGAATTCGGGACTCCTTACAATGAGCAGTTCTTC.

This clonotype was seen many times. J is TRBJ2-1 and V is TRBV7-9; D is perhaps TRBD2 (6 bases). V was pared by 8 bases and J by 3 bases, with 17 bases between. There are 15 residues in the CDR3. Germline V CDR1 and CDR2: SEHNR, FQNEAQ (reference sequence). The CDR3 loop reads CASSGPRDHYNEQFF. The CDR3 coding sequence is TGTGCCAGCTCGGGCCCGCGGGACCACTACAATGAGCAGTTCTTC.

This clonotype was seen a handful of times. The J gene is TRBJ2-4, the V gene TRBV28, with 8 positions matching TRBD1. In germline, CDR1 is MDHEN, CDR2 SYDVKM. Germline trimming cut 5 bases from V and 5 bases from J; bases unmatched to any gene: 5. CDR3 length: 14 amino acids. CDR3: CASSPGGPQNIQYF. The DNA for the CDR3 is TGTGCCAGCAGTCCAGGGGGCCCCCAAAACATTCAGTACTTC.

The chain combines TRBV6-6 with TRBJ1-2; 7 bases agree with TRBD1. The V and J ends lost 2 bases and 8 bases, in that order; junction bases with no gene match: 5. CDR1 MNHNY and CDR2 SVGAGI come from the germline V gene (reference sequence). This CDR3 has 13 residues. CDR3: CASSYTDRRGYTF. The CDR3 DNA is TGTGCCAGCAGTTACACGGACAGGCGGGGCTACACCTTC.

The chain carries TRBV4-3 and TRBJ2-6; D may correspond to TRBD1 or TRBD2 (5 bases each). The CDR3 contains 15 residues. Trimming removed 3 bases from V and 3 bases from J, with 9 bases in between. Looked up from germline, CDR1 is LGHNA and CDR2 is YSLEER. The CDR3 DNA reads TGCGCCAGCAGCCAGGGACGTAGTGGGGCCAACGTCCTGACTTTC. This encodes CASSQGRSGANVLTF.

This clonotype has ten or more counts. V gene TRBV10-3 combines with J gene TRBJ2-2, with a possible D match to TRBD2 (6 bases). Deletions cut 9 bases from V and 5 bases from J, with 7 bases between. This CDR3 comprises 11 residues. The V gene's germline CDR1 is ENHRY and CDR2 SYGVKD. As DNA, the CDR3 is TGTGCCATAGCGGGTACCGGGGAGCTGTTTTTT. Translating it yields CAIAGTGELFF.

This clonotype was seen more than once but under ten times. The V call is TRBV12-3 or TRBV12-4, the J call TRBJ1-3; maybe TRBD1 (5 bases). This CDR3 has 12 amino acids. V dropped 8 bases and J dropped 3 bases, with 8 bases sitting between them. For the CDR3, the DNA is TGTGCCAGCGGGGGGATTGGAAACACCATATATTTT. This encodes CASGGIGNTIYF.

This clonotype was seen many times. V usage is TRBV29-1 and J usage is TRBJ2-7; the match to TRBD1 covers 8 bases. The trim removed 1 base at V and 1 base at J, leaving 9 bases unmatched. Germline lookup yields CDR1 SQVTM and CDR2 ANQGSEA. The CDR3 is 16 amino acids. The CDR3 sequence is CSVEVYYRGVSYEQYF. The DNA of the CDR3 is TGCAGCGTTGAAGTGTACTACAGGGGGGTGTCCTACGAGCAGTACTTC.

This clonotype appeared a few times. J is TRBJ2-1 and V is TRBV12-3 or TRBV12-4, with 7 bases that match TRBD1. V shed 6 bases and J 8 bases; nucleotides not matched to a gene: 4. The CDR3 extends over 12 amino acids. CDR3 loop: CASRYTGDEQFF. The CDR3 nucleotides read TGTGCCAGCAGGTATACAGGGGATGAGCAGTTCTTC.

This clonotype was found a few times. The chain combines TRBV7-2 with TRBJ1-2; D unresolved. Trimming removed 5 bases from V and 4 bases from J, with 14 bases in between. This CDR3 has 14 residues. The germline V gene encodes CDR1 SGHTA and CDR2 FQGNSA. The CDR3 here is CASSQRQVVYGYTF. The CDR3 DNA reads TGTGCCAGCAGCCAGAGGCAGGTGGTCTATGGCTACACCTTC.

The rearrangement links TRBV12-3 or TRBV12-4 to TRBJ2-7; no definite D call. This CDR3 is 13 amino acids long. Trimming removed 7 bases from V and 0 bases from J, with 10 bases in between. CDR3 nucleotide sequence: TGTGCCAGCAAAAAGGCTAGCTCCTACGAGCAGTACTTC. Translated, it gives CASKKASSYEQYF.

CDR3 sequence reads: CSAHNPVISRYNEQFF. The CDR3 DNA reads TGCAGTGCCCATAACCCCGTTATTAGCCGTTACAATGAGCAGTTCTTC. The gene calls are TRBV20-1 and TRBJ2-1; D call uncertain. V lost 6 bases, J lost 4 bases, and 22 bases lay in between. This CDR3 contains 16 residues. Germline-derived CDR1 and CDR2 are DFQATT and SNEGSKA (reference sequence).

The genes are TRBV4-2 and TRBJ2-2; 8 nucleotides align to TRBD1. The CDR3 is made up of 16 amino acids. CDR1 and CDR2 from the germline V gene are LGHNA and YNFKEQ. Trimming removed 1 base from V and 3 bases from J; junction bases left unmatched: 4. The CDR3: CASSQADRADTGELFF. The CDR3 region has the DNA TGTGCCAGCAGCCAAGCGGACAGGGCGGACACCGGGGAGCTGTTTTTT.

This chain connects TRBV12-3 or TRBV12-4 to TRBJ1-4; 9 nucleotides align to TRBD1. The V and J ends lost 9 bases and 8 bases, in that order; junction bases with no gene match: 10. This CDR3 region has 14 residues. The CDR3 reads CASGEQGAREKLFF. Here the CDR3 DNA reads TGTGCCAGTGGGGAACAGGGGGCAAGAGAAAAACTGTTTTTT.

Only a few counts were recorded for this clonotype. CDR3 protein: CATSGGIVEEQYF. Written as DNA, the CDR3 is TGTGCCACCAGCGGCGGGATAGTGGAAGAGCAGTACTTC. The chain recombines TRBV15 with TRBJ2-7, with D tentatively TRBD2 (6 bases). Germline CDR1 reads LNHNV; CDR2 reads YYDKDF (reference sequence). Trimming stripped 5 bases from V and 7 bases from J, with 15 bases between. The CDR3 has 13 residues. The variable domain in full, completed from reference TRBV15 and TRBJ2-7, reads DAMVIQNPRYQVTQFGKPVTLSCSQTLNHNVMYWYQQKSSQAPKLLFHYYDKDFNNEADTPDNFQSRRPNTSFCFLDIRSPGLGDTAMYLCATSGGIVEEQYFGPGTRLTVT.

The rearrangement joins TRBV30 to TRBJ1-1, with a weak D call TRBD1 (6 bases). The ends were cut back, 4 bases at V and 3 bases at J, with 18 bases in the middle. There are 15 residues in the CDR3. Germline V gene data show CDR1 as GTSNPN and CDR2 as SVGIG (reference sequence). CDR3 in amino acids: CAWKRKGGEDTEAFF. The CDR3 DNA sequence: TGTGCCTGGAAAAGGAAAGGGGGAGAGGACACTGAAGCTTTCTTT. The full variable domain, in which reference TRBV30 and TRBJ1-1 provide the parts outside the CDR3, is SQTIHQWPATLVQPVGSPLSLECTVEGTSNPNLYWYRQAAGRGLQLLFYSVGIGQISSEVPQNLSASRPQDRQFILSSKKLLLSDSGFYLCAWKRKGGEDTEAFFGQGTRLTVV.

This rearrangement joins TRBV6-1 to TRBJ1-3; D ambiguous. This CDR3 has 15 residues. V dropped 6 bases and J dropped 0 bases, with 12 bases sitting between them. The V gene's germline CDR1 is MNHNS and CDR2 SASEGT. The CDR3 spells CASRRGPSSGNTIYF. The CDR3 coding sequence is TGTGCCAGCAGACGCGGACCCAGCTCTGGAAACACCATATATTTT.

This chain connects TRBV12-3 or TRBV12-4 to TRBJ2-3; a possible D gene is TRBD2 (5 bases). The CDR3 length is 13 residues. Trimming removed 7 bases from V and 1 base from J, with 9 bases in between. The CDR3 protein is CASNHGGTDTQYF. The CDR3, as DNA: TGTGCCAGCAATCACGGGGGCACAGATACGCAGTATTTT.

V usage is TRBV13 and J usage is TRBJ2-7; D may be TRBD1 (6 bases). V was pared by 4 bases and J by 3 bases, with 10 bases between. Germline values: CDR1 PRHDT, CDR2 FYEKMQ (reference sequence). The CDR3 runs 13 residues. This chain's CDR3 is CASSSTGNYEQYF. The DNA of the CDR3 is TGTGCCAGCAGCTCCACAGGGAACTACGAGCAGTACTTC.

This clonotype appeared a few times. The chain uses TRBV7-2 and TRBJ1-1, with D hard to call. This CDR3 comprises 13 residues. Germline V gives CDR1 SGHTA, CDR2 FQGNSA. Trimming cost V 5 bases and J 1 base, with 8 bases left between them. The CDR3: CASSPEQNTEAFF. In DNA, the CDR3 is TGTGCCAGCAGCCCAGAACAGAACACTGAAGCTTTCTTT.

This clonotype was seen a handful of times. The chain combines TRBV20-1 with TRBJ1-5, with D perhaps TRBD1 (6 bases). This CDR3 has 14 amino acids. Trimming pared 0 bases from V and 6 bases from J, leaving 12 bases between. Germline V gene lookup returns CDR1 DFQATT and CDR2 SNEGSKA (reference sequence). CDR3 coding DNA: TGCAGTGCTAGAGATCCCGGGGGCGGTCAGCCCCAGCATTTT. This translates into CSARDPGGGQPQHF.